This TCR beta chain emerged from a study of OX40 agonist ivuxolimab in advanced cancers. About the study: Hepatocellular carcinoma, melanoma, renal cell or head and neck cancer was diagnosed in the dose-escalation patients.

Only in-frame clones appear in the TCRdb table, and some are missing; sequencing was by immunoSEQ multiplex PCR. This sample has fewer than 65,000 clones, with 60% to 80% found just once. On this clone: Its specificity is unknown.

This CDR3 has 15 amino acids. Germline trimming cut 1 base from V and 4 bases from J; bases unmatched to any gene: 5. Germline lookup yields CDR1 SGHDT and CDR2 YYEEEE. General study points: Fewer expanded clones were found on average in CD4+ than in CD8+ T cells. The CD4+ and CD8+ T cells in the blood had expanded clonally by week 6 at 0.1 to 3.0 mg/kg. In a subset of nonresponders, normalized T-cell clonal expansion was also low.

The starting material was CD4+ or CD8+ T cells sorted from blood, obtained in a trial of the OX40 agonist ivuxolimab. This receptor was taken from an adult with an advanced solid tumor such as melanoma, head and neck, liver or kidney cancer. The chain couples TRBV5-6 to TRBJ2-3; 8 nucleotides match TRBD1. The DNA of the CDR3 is TGTGCCAGCAGCTTGAGGACAGGGTGGGCAGATACGCAGTATTTT. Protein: CASSLRTGWADTQYF.